This TCR beta chain stems from a study of T cell repertoires in cytomegalovirus infection. Study outcomes and limitations: Individuals carrying CMV plus the relevant HLA were identified by cumulative frequency of public TCR beta families.

As to this clonotype: What it recognizes is unknown.

Per the germline V gene, CDR1 is SEHNR and CDR2 is FQNEAQ (reference sequence). V was clipped by 5 bases and J by 10 bases, with 14 bases between them. The CDR3 loop spans 12 amino acids. TCRdb recomputed calls from the reads with MiXCR, one row per CDR3 protein. The table records about 740,000 distinct CDR3 sequences, approximately 34% of them present only once. The chain employs TRBV7-9 and TRBJ1-2; a possible D gene is TRBD1 (5 bases). The specimen sequenced was PBMCs. The receptor was isolated from a human donor in good health (CMV status not recorded). Some clones in this sample may be carry-over from other donors' samples. CDR3 protein: CASSPGTPLYTF. CDR3 coding DNA: TGTGCCAGCAGCCCCGGGACGCCACTCTACACCTTC.